The rows below give T cell receptor beta chains drawn from one sample of a study of blood T cell repertoires in COVID-19. Assay: immunoSEQ multiplex PCR; the TCRdb copy retains only in-frame clones and omits some. The data show about 330,000 clones, more than 75% seen once. Material: PBMCs or T cells enriched from blood (not recorded which). Every receptor here comes from a woman younger than 30 who had recovered from COVID-19. Each CDR3 is given with its conserved first and last residue. The D gene is left open where the match is weak. Some rows have no size entry. The others give once, few or many, or a class for an expanded clone.

>TRBJ1-2|-|15|TRBD1|TRBV18
CASSARTGGNYGYTF
TGTGCCAGCTCAGCTCGGACAGGGGGCAACTATGGCTACACCTTC
>TRBJ2-1|-|13|TRBD1|TRBV13
CASSRKGAGEQFF
TGTGCCAGCAGTCGTAAGGGGGCAGGTGAGCAGTTCTTC
>TRBJ1-4|-|13|-|TRBV19
CASKRTMNEKLFF
TGTGCCAGTAAACGGACAATGAATGAAAAACTGTTTTTT
>TRBJ1-5|-|15|-|TRBV19
CASTPAGQGMLAQHF
TGTGCCAGTACTCCTGCGGGGCAGGGAATGTTGGCCCAGCATTTT
>TRBJ2-5|-|13|-|TRBV4-1
CASSLLGGETQYF
TGCGCCAGCAGCCTTCTGGGAGGAGAGACCCAGTACTTC
>TRBJ1-4|-|13|-|TRBV21-1
CASPGQTNEKLFF
TGTGCCAGCCCGGGACAAACTAATGAAAAACTGTTTTTT
>TRBJ2-1|-|16|TRBD2|TRBV5-6
CASSLGTSGGAYEQFF
TGTGCCAGCAGCTTGGGGACTAGCGGGGGGGCTTATGAGCAGTTCTTC
>TRBJ2-7|-|14|-|TRBV6-1
CASSEERGSHEQYF
TGTGCCAGCAGTGAAGAACGGGGTTCCCACGAGCAGTACTTC
>TRBJ1-2|-|14|TRBD1|TRBV5-1
CASSSPDRGNGYTF
TGCGCCAGCAGCTCCCCGGACAGGGGAAATGGCTACACCTTC
>TRBJ2-3|-|14|-|TRBV18
CASSPQGLQDTQYF
TGTGCCAGCTCACCTCAGGGCCTTCAGGATACGCAGTATTTT
>TRBJ2-5|-|16|-|TRBV19
CASSISATTGGETQYF
TGTGCCAGTAGTATAAGTGCGACCACTGGCGGGGAGACCCAGTACTTC
>TRBJ1-1|-|15|-|TRBV7-9
CASSSGEGGNTEAFF
TGTGCCAGCAGCTCCGGCGAGGGAGGGAACACTGAAGCTTTCTTT
>TRBJ2-3|-|16|TRBD2|TRBV4-1
CASRQIAGSSTDTQYF
TGCGCCAGCAGACAAATAGCGGGATCTAGCACAGATACGCAGTATTTT
>TRBJ1-1|-|15|-|TRBV7-2
CASSSYSGRATEAFF
TGTGCCAGCAGCAGTTATTCAGGGAGGGCCACTGAAGCTTTCTTT
>TRBJ2-5|-|14|-|TRBV9
CASSVAGDQETQYF
TGTGCCAGCAGCGTAGCCGGGGACCAAGAGACCCAGTACTTC
>TRBJ2-7|few|21|TRBD2|TRBV4-1
CASSQPRLRDVGTSVPYEQYF
TGCGCCAGCAGCCAACCGAGGCTCCGGGACGTCGGGACTAGCGTTCCCTACGAGCAGTACTTC
>TRBJ2-3|once|14|-|TRBV28
CASRSGTLRPKQYF
TGTGCCAGCAGATCCGGGACTCTACGACCTAAGCAGTATTTT
>TRBJ1-2|-|17|TRBD1|TRBV5-5
CASSLQTGGHLNYGYTF
TGTGCCAGCAGCTTGCAAACAGGGGGCCACCTTAACTATGGCTACACCTTC
>TRBJ2-7|-|14|-|TRBV30
CAWTSGPGGVEQYF
TGTGCCTGGACCTCCGGCCCAGGCGGGGTCGAGCAGTACTTC
>TRBJ1-2|-|16|TRBD1|TRBV18
CASSPLDREGGYGYTF
TGTGCCAGCTCACCATTGGACAGGGAAGGTGGCTATGGCTACACCTTC
>TRBJ1-6|-|13|-|TRBV12-3/TRBV12-4
CASTGLWSSPLHF
TGTGCCAGCACAGGGTTGTGGAGTTCACCCCTCCACTTT
>TRBJ1-6|-|14|TRBD1|TRBV19
CASSRTGLNSPLHF
TGTGCCAGTAGCCGGACAGGGCTTAATTCACCCCTCCACTTT
>TRBJ1-1|-|14|-|TRBV18
CASSPRGRNTEAFF
TGTGCCAGCTCACCACGGGGCAGGAACACTGAAGCTTTCTTT
>TRBJ2-1|-|15|-|TRBV5-1
CASSPGHLAYNEQFF
TGCGCCAGCAGCCCGGGACACCTAGCCTACAATGAGCAGTTCTTC
>TRBJ1-4|-|16|-|TRBV21-1
CASSKRRASRNEKLFF
TGTGCCAGCAGCAAGAGGAGGGCCAGCCGAAATGAAAAACTGTTTTTT